This TCR beta chain stems from a study of regulatory T cells in long-lasting Graves disease. Whole-study findings and limits: The study found persistent patients shared more public clonotypes (over 2,500) than new patients (about 880).

Noted time point: newly diagnosed GD, antithyroid drugs for less than 3 months. PBMCs provided the RNA from which the TCR library was made. In this sample, this clonotype turned up many times. No antigen is known for it. In building TCR beta libraries, iRepertoire HTBI primers were used together with Arm-PCR of CDR3 regions. MiXCR, applied by TCRdb to the multiplex PCR reads, yields one record per CDR3 protein. Altogether hundreds of thousands of distinct CDR3 sequences are present, 15% to 20% being singletons, with the ten largest covering about 39%. This CDR3 contains 16 residues. Germline V lookup: CDR1 MDHEN, CDR2 SYDVKM. The junction had 8 bases not matched to a gene; V was cut back by 2 bases and J by 4 bases.

The sequencing here drew on peripheral blood mononuclear cells (PBMCs), taken at new diagnosis, from a patient treated with antithyroid drugs. J is TRBJ2-3 and V is TRBV28; the match to TRBD1 covers 8 bases. The receptor's source is a female donor with Graves disease. The CDR3 nucleotides are TGTGCCAGCAGTTTAATCGTCACGACAGGGGCAGATACGCAGTATTTT. This sequence encodes CASSLIVTTGADTQYF.